What follows is one TCR beta chain and its context. Its specificity is not known. This entry belongs to a study of T cells in localized non-small cell lung cancer. Regarding the study as a whole: Because only a single region of the tumor was sequenced, heterogeneity remains possible. Appearance in adjacent lung was seen for a median about 58 of the top 100 tumor clones.

The table came from immunoSEQ multiplex PCR; TCRdb's copy has only in-frame clones and leaves some out. The data contain tens of thousands of clones, nearly 80% of them singletons. Source: peripheral blood, taken before any cancer treatment. This TCR was recovered from a male donor older than 55 with stage II squamous cell lung carcinoma.

In nucleotides, the CDR3 is TGTGCCAGCAGCCTCCTCTGGGGGGGAAGCGAGCAGTACTTC. This codes for CASSLLWGGSEQYF. The gene calls are TRBV5-4 and TRBJ2-5, with 7 nucleotides matching TRBD2. The J call may not be correct, given that the DNA end is closer to TRBJ2-7. The germline V gene has CDR1 SGHNT and CDR2 YYREEE (reference sequence). The CDR3 contains 14 residues.